One sample yielded the 18 T cell receptor beta chains listed below, sequenced in a study of T cells in women clearing cervical HPV infection. Clones were sequenced by immunoSEQ multiplex PCR, and TCRdb holds only the in-frame ones, with some missing. The specimen's table records around 16,000 clones. Source material: blood buffy coat. The receptors originated from a woman aged 18-69 years with a cervical HPV16 infection that either progressed to CIN3+ or cleared (not recorded which).

With respect to this clone: The read ends 3 residues shy of where the CDR3 ends; the end is completed using the germline J gene. The chain employs TRBV29-1 and TRBJ2-7; unclear D gene. Trimming took 6 bases from V and 0 from J, leaving 18 bases between them. The germline V gene has CDR1 SQVTM and CDR2 ANQGSEA. CDR3 size: 15 residues. CDR3 DNA, as far as it was read: TGCAGCGTCGAGGTTACGCGGTTATTCTCCTACGAG. Encoded protein: CSVEVTRLFSYE. The full-length CDR3 reads as CSVEVTRLFSYEQYF.

About this clone: The read is 3 residues too short to cover the CDR3 end, so that end is filled in from the germline J gene. This chain links TRBV6-2 or TRBV6-3 with TRBJ1-6; 10 bases are a match to TRBD1. Germline CDR1 MNHEY, CDR2 SVGEGT. Unmatched junction bases numbered 2, after V lost 2 bases and J lost 7 bases. This CDR3 is built from 15 residues. The part of the CDR3 DNA that was read is TGTGCCAGCAGTTACGGGACAGGGGCAAATTCACCC. This translates into CASSYGTGANSP. The full CDR3 reads CASSYGTGANSPLHF.

A remark on this clone: Sequencing ends 3 residues short of the CDR3 end; the germline J gene provides the rest. The chain recombines TRBV19 with TRBJ2-5, with 8 positions matching TRBD1. The length of the CDR3 is 19 residues. Germline CDR1 LNHDA, CDR2 SQIVND (reference sequence). The trim removed 4 bases at V and 1 base at J, leaving 17 bases unmatched. CDR3 sequence reads: CASSKWARPRGRSQETQYF. The CDR3 bases that were read are TGTGCCAGTAGTAAATGGGCGCGCCCCAGGGGGCGCAGCCAAGAGACC.

As for this clone: The read is 3 residues too short to cover the CDR3 end, so that end is filled in from the germline J gene. The V call is TRBV7-9, the J call TRBJ2-7; TRBD1 matches 9 bases. V was pared by 6 bases and J by 1 base, with 7 bases of the junction left unmatched. Germline V gene data show CDR1 as SEHNR and CDR2 as FQNEAQ (reference sequence). The CDR3 consists of 15 residues. Partial CDR3 DNA: TGTGCCAGCAGTACCCCCGGGACAGGGTCCTACGAG. Translated: CASSTPGTGSYE. The full CDR3 protein reads CASSTPGTGSYEQYF.

As regards this clone: The sequenced fragment ends 3 residues before the CDR3 boundary, so the rest is inferred from the germline J gene. This rearrangement joins TRBV28 to TRBJ2-5, with TRBD1 identical over 9 bases. The CDR3 covers 16 residues. Germline values: CDR1 MDHEN, CDR2 SYDVKM. After removal of 5 bases from V and 6 bases from J, the junction contained 13 bases not matched to a gene. The covered CDR3 bases are TGTGCCAGCAGTCAACCTACGACAGGGGGTAGAAAGACC. It is translated as CASSQPTTGGRKT. The complete CDR3 reads CASSQPTTGGRKTQYF.

About this clone: The CDR3 is cut off 3 residues early in the read; its end comes from the germline J gene. The rearrangement links TRBV7-2 to TRBJ2-7; unclear D gene. The V gene lost 6 bases and the J gene lost 3 bases, with 9 bases spanning the gap. The CDR3 covers 12 residues. Germline values: CDR1 SGHTA, CDR2 FQGNSA. The CDR3 bases that were read are TGTGCCAGCAGTCGTTACGGCTACGAG. Its protein is CASSRYGYE. The whole CDR3 region reads CASSRYGYEQYF.

With respect to this clone: The read finishes 3 residues shy of the CDR3 end, and the germline J gene is used to complete it. The chain recombines TRBV2 with TRBJ1-6; no clear D gene. V lost 7 bases and J lost 8, with 18 bases in between. Germline loops: CDR1 SNHLY, CDR2 FYNNEI. This CDR3 region has 15 residues. The DNA read from the CDR3 is TGTGCCAGCACCAGGAAGCGGGAATCTTATTCACCC. As protein: CASTRKRESYSP. The whole CDR3 reads CASTRKRESYSPLHF.

With respect to this clone: The read terminates 3 residues before the CDR3 end, so the remaining end is supplied by the germline J gene. The chain combines TRBV20-1 with TRBJ2-1, with TRBD2 matching 12 bases. The J segment lost 9 bases and the V segment lost 1 base, leaving 7 bases of the junction unmatched. The CDR3 spans 15 residues. Germline V CDR1 and CDR2: DFQATT, SNEGSKA (reference sequence). The part of the CDR3 DNA that was read is TGCAGTGCTAGAGTTTCTAGCGGGGGGGCCACTGAG. Translated: CSARVSSGGATE. The whole CDR3 is CSARVSSGGATEQFF.

Of note for this clone: Read sequence stops 3 residues before the CDR3 end, and the germline J gene provides the missing end. V is TRBV19 and J is TRBJ1-6; D is uncertain. Germline V gene lookup returns CDR1 LNHDA and CDR2 SQIVND (reference sequence). V was clipped by 3 bases and J by 6 bases, with 9 bases between them. The CDR3 is 14 amino acids. The sequenced CDR3 bases are TGTGCCAGTAGTATTAACAGCCGTAATTCACCC. Its translation is CASSINSRNSP. The full CDR3 protein reads CASSINSRNSPLHF.

Turning to this clone: With the read ending 3 residues before the CDR3 end, the germline J gene is used to fill in that end. This chain links TRBV7-3 with TRBJ1-2; tentative D call: TRBD1 (5 bases). Germline CDR1 SGHTA, CDR2 FQGTGA. V gave up 2 bases and J gave up 2 bases, with 6 bases separating them. The CDR3 runs to 13 residues. CDR3 DNA, as far as it was read: TGTGCCAGCAGCTTAGCAGGGAACTATGGC. Translated, it gives CASSLAGNYG. The whole CDR3 region reads CASSLAGNYGYTF.

A remark on this clone: Coverage ceases 3 residues before the CDR3 finishes, and the germline J gene fills in the end. The chain links TRBV3-1 (or the pseudogene TRBV3-2) to TRBJ2-5; 8 bases line up with TRBD2. V shed 4 bases and J 2 bases; nucleotides not matched to a gene: 9. The germline gives CDR1 LGHDT, CDR2 YNNKEL (reference sequence). CDR3 length: 16 residues. This chain's CDR3 is CASSLLSGVPQETQYF. The DNA read from the CDR3 is TGTGCCAGCAGCCTTCTTAGCGGGGTCCCTCAAGAGACC.

On this clone: The CDR3 end lies 3 residues beyond the end of the read and is filled in from the germline J gene. This chain uses TRBV5-6 with TRBJ2-2, with 7 bases that match TRBD1. The germline gives CDR1 SGHDT, CDR2 YYEEEE. CDR3 length: 14 amino acids. The trim removed 5 bases at V and 4 bases at J, leaving 5 bases unmatched. The CDR3 bases that were read are TGTGCCAGCAGTTACAGGGGTTCCACCGGGGAG. Amino acids: CASSYRGSTGE. The full-length CDR3 reads as CASSYRGSTGELFF. The full variable domain, with the rest looked up from reference TRBV5-6 and TRBJ2-2, is DAGVTQSPTHLIKTRGQQVTLRCSPKSGHDTVSWYQQALGQGPQFIFQYYEEEERQRGNFPDRFSGHQFPNYSSELNVNALLLGDSALYLCASSYRGSTGELFFGEGSRLTVL.

With regard to this clone: The read is 3 residues too short to cover the CDR3 end, so that end is filled in from the germline J gene. The chain employs TRBV20-1 and TRBJ1-1; 8 bases map to TRBD1. CDR1 is DFQATT and CDR2 is SNEGSKA in the germline V gene (reference sequence). V trimming: 6 bases; J trimming: 5 bases; junction bases outside the gene matches: 14. There are 15 residues in the CDR3. CDR3: CSAPSGGAWGTEAFF. The CDR3 DNA, read in part, is TGCAGTGCCCCATCAGGGGGCGCATGGGGAACTGAA.

The CDR3: CASHLGLNTEAFF. The CDR3 bases that were read are TGTGCCAGCCATCTGGGCCTGAACACTGAA. The chain is built from TRBV7-9 and TRBJ1-1; D is unresolved. The read gets to within 3 residues of the CDR3 end, and the germline J gene fills in the rest. The CDR3 has 13 amino acids. The germline V gene encodes CDR1 SEHNR and CDR2 FQNEAQ (reference sequence). V was pared by 8 bases and J by 0 bases, with 10 bases between.

The CDR3 loop reads CASSTGQGAYEQFF. Incomplete CDR3 DNA: TGTGCCAGTAGTACGGGACAGGGGGCGTATGAG. The chain combines TRBV19 with TRBJ2-1; TRBD1 matches 12 bases. The sequence runs out 3 residues before the end of the CDR3; the remainder is reconstructed from the germline J gene. This CDR3 has 14 residues. V gave up 4 bases and J gave up 8 bases; unmatched junction bases: 3. Germline-derived CDR1 and CDR2 are LNHDA and SQIVND (reference sequence).

For this clone: Read data end 3 residues before the CDR3 end; the end is taken from the germline J gene. The rearrangement uses TRBV3-1 (or the pseudogene TRBV3-2) and TRBJ2-7, with a weak D call TRBD2 (6 bases). In germline, CDR1 is LGHDT, CDR2 YNNKEL (reference sequence). The CDR3 contains 14 residues. V was shortened by 1 base and J by 6 bases, with 13 bases between the two germline ends. CDR3 bases read: TGTGCCAGCAGCCAAGTTGCGGGGTTAGCCGAG. The encoded protein is CASSQVAGLAE. The CDR3, in full, reads CASSQVAGLAEQYF.

With respect to this clone: The observed sequence ends 3 residues before the CDR3 terminus, with the missing tail filled in from the germline J gene. The chain has TRBV4-1 and TRBJ2-5, with 8 nucleotides matching TRBD1. Germline V lookup: CDR1 MGHRA, CDR2 YSYEKL. This CDR3 comprises 15 residues. After removal of 4 bases from V and 2 bases from J, the junction contained 6 bases not matched to a gene. The sequenced part of the CDR3 DNA is TGCGCCAGCAGCCGTTCCGGGACAGGACAAGAGACC. Translated, it gives CASSRSGTGQET. The full CDR3 reads CASSRSGTGQETQYF.

To note about this clone: The read ends 3 residues early relative to the CDR3; the germline J gene fills the gap. The chain carries TRBV5-6 and TRBJ1-2; tentative D call: TRBD1 (6 bases). Trimming stripped 4 bases from V and 4 bases from J, with 14 bases between. Looked up from germline, CDR1 is SGHDT and CDR2 is YYEEEE. The CDR3 runs to 14 residues. The covered CDR3 bases are TGTGCCAGCAGCGCACTGACAGGTTTCTATGGC. This translates into CASSALTGFYG. The whole CDR3 protein reads CASSALTGFYGYTF. Together with reference TRBV5-6 and TRBJ1-2, the CDR3 gives the full variable domain: DAGVTQSPTHLIKTRGQQVTLRCSPKSGHDTVSWYQQALGQGPQFIFQYYEEEERQRGNFPDRFSGHQFPNYSSELNVNALLLGDSALYLCASSALTGFYGYTFGSGTRLTVV.